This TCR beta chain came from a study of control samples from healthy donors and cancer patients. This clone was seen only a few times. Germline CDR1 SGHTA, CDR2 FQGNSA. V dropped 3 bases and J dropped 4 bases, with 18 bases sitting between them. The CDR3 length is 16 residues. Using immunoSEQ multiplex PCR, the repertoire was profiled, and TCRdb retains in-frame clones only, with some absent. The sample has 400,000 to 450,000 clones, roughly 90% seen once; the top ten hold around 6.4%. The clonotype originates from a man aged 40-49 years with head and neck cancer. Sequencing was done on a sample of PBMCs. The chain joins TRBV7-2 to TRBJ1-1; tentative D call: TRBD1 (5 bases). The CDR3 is CASSFTKSGLGTEAFF. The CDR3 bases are TGTGCCAGCAGCTTCACAAAGTCGGGGCTGGGCACTGAAGCTTTCTTT.